These 21 T cell receptor beta chains originate from one sample sequenced in a study of control samples from healthy donors and cancer patients. Clones were sequenced by immunoSEQ multiplex PCR, and TCRdb holds only the in-frame ones, with some missing. The sample shows almost 90,000 clones, approximately 89% of them seen only once. The sequencing sample was made of blood. Receptor source: a man younger than 45 in good health.

The chain uses TRBV30 and TRBJ2-7; TRBD1 is a possible D gene (6 bases). The V end lost 3 bases, the J end lost 0 bases, and 9 bases lay between the germline ends. Germline CDR1 and CDR2: GTSNPN and SVGIG (reference sequence). The length of the CDR3 is 13 residues. DNA of the CDR3: TGTGCCTGGAGCAAAGGGGGCTCCTACGAGCAGTACTTC. Residues: CAWSKGGSYEQYF. The full variable domain, completed using reference TRBV30 and TRBJ2-7, is SQTIHQWPATLVQPVGSPLSLECTVEGTSNPNLYWYRQAAGRGLQLLFYSVGIGQISSEVPQNLSASRPQDRQFILSSKKLLLSDSGFYLCAWSKGGSYEQYFGPGTRLTVT.

The chain combines TRBV7-3 with TRBJ2-1; 7 bases map to TRBD1. This CDR3 region has 14 residues. Germline CDR1 SGHTA, CDR2 FQGTGA. Losses at the gene ends were 5 bases for V and 3 bases for J; bases not matched to a gene: 4. The CDR3 spells CASSLDRDYNEQFF. The DNA for the CDR3 is TGTGCCAGCAGCCTCGACAGGGACTACAATGAGCAGTTCTTC. Looking up the rest from reference TRBV7-3 and TRBJ2-1 gives the full variable domain: GAGVSQTPSNKVTEKGKYVELRCDPISGHTALYWYRQSLGQGPEFLIYFQGTGAADDSGLPNDRFFAVRPEGSVSTLKIQRTERGDSAVYLCASSLDRDYNEQFFGPGTRLTVL.

This chain joins TRBV9 and TRBJ1-1; D gene unclear. The CDR3 spans 14 residues. CDR1 and CDR2 from the germline V gene are SGDLS and YYNGEE. V was shortened by 0 bases and J by 5 bases, with 11 bases between the two germline ends. As DNA, the CDR3 is TGTGCCAGCAGCGTAGCTGTGAGGGATACTGAAGCTTTCTTT. Translated, it gives CASSVAVRDTEAFF.

The V and J genes are TRBV13 and TRBJ2-7; D may be TRBD2 (5 bases). The germline V and J ends were trimmed by 3 bases and 7 bases, with 10 bases remaining between them. Germline V gene lookup returns CDR1 PRHDT and CDR2 FYEKMQ (reference sequence). The CDR3 loop spans 12 amino acids. This chain's CDR3 is CASSFGSGEQYF. The CDR3 DNA is TGTGCCAGCAGCTTTGGGTCGGGAGAGCAGTACTTC. The whole variable domain, remainder taken from reference TRBV13 and TRBJ2-7, is AAGVIQSPRHLIKEKRETATLKCYPIPRHDTVYWYQQGPGQDPQFLISFYEKMQSDKGSIPDRFSAQQFSDYHSELNMSSLELGDSALYFCASSFGSGEQYFGPGTRLTVT.

The gene calls are TRBV6-2 or TRBV6-3 and TRBJ2-5; 13 positions agree with TRBD2. The germline CDR1 and CDR2 sequences are MNHEY and SVGEGT. The junction had 3 bases not matched to a gene; V was cut back by 5 bases and J by 0 bases. The CDR3 has 16 amino acids. In DNA form, the CDR3 reads TGTGCCAGCAGTCCCGGGACTAGCGGGAACCAAGAGACCCAGTACTTC. Translated, it gives CASSPGTSGNQETQYF.

In its sample, this clone was seen a few times. The V gene is TRBV24-1, the J gene TRBJ2-1, with 12 bases that match TRBD1. Unmatched junction bases numbered 10, after V lost 4 bases and J lost 10 bases. Germline CDR1 reads KGHDR; CDR2 reads SFDVKD. This CDR3 is built from 16 residues. The CDR3 region is CATSDRDRGPLGEQFF. CDR3 nucleotide sequence: TGTGCCACCAGTGACCGGGACAGGGGGCCCCTTGGGGAGCAGTTCTTC.

This clone was recorded only once. The chain employs TRBV12-5 and TRBJ2-2; 9 bases align to TRBD1. The germline V gene encodes CDR1 LGHNT and CDR2 FRNRAP. With 7 bases clipped from V and 5 bases from J, the junction kept 14 bases outside the gene matches. The CDR3 has 17 amino acids. The DNA for the CDR3 is TGTGCTAGTGACTCCGGCGGGACAGGGTTGATGACCGGGGAGCTGTTTTTT. Translating gives CASDSGGTGLMTGELFF.

The chain joins TRBV24-1 to TRBJ2-1, with 8 bases identical to TRBD1. Per the germline V gene, CDR1 is KGHDR and CDR2 is SFDVKD. The length of the CDR3 is 14 residues. The V gene end was trimmed by 3 bases and the J gene end by 10 bases; junction bases not matched to a gene: 7. CDR3 amino acids: CATSDPGQAREQFF. The CDR3 DNA follows: TGTGCCACCAGTGATCCGGGACAGGCAAGAGAGCAGTTCTTC.

As to this clone: Other DNA sequences in the sample encode the same CDR3. The CDR3 DNA reads TGTGCCAGCAGCGTGGGGACAGGGGGCACCGGGGAGCTGTTTTTT. This translates into CASSVGTGGTGELFF. V usage is TRBV9 and J usage is TRBJ2-2; TRBD1 agrees at 11 bases. From germline, CDR1 is SGDLS and CDR2 YYNGEE. V lost 2 bases, J lost 4 bases, and 1 base stayed unmatched. There are 15 residues in the CDR3.

The rearrangement joins TRBV5-4 to TRBJ2-4; 9 bases align to TRBD2. Germline V gives CDR1 SGHNT, CDR2 YYREEE (reference sequence). This CDR3 region has 19 residues. The V segment lost 3 bases and the J segment 1 base; nucleotides outside the gene matches: 14. The CDR3 is CASSSLSSSGERAKNIQYF. The CDR3 DNA reads as TGTGCCAGCAGCTCCCTCTCTTCTAGCGGGGAGAGGGCCAAAAACATTCAGTACTTC.

The V gene is TRBV5-6, the J gene TRBJ1-2, with D perhaps TRBD1 (5 bases). The CDR3 runs 15 residues. Trimming pared 0 bases from V and 4 bases from J, leaving 13 bases between. Germline V gene data show CDR1 as SGHDT and CDR2 as YYEEEE. DNA for the CDR3: TGTGCCAGCAGCTTGGGTGGGGGAAGGATCTATGGCTACACCTTC. This gives the protein CASSLGGGRIYGYTF.

The V and J genes are TRBV29-1 and TRBJ2-3, with D perhaps TRBD2 (5 bases). V was pared by 4 bases and J by 2 bases, with 16 bases between. The CDR3 loop spans 15 amino acids. The germline V gene encodes CDR1 SQVTM and CDR2 ANQGSEA. In nucleotides, the CDR3 is TGCAGCGTTGCCCGTTTTGGACTTTCCACAGATACGCAGTATTTT. Protein sequence: CSVARFGLSTDTQYF.

The J gene is TRBJ1-2, the V gene TRBV7-2; the D gene is possibly TRBD1 (6 bases). The V gene's germline CDR1 is SGHTA and CDR2 FQGNSA. CDR3 length: 15 amino acids. V was trimmed by 6 bases and J by 0 bases, leaving 14 bases between them. This chain's CDR3 is CASSSRTVANYGYTF. CDR3 DNA: TGTGCCAGCAGTTCCCGGACAGTAGCTAACTATGGCTACACCTTC.

This chain links TRBV10-3 with TRBJ1-1, with 12 bases fitting TRBD1. CDR3 length: 15 residues. Germline trimming cut 5 bases from V and 4 bases from J; bases unmatched to any gene: 5. Germline loops: CDR1 ENHRY, CDR2 SYGVKD. The CDR3 spells CAISPGTGGSTEAFF. CDR3 in DNA: TGTGCCATCAGTCCCGGGACAGGGGGCAGCACTGAAGCTTTCTTT.

The CDR3 sequence: CASSYRGGATDTQYF. The CDR3 DNA reads TGTGCCAGCAGCTATCGCGGGGGGGCCACAGATACGCAGTATTTT. V usage is TRBV7-6 and J usage is TRBJ2-3; TRBD2 aligns across 9 bases. V lost 4 bases, J lost 2 bases, and 4 bases stayed unmatched. Germline V gene lookup returns CDR1 SGHVS and CDR2 FNYEAQ. The CDR3 covers 15 residues.

The chain is built from TRBV6-5 and TRBJ1-2, with a tentative D call TRBD1 (6 bases). This CDR3 spans 14 amino acids. Trimming cost V 6 bases and J 4 bases, with 15 bases left between them. The V gene's germline CDR1 is MNHEY and CDR2 SVGAGI. The CDR3 is CASSSSTGAYGYTF. CDR3 coding DNA: TGTGCCAGCAGCTCCTCGACAGGAGCCTATGGCTACACCTTC.

This clone turned up a few times. The rearrangement uses TRBV18 and TRBJ1-1; 7 bases are a match to TRBD1. The V segment lost 4 bases and the J segment 4 bases; nucleotides outside the gene matches: 6. Germline values: CDR1 KGHSH, CDR2 LQKENI. The CDR3 totals 14 residues. The CDR3 loop reads CASSLQGVGTEAFF. The CDR3 bases are TGTGCCAGCTCACTTCAGGGGGTGGGCACTGAAGCTTTCTTT.

The chain has TRBV7-8 and TRBJ1-5; D possibly corresponds to TRBD1 (6 bases). Germline-derived CDR1 and CDR2 are SGHVS and FQNEAQ. This CDR3 contains 16 residues. Trimming stripped 2 bases from V and 3 bases from J, with 14 bases between. CDR3 in amino acids: CASSLFAGEANQPQHF. As DNA, the CDR3 is TGTGCCAGCAGCTTATTTGCAGGGGAGGCCAATCAGCCCCAGCATTTT.

This chain joins TRBV18 and TRBJ1-2, with D possibly matching TRBD1 (5 bases). Germline V gene data show CDR1 as KGHSH and CDR2 as LQKENI. CDR3 length: 15 residues. The germline V and J ends were trimmed by 5 bases and 1 base, with 14 bases remaining between them. CDR3 sequence: CASSNFDSLNYGYTF. In DNA form, the CDR3 reads TGTGCCAGCTCAAATTTCGACAGCCTTAACTATGGCTACACCTTC.

This sequence joins TRBV5-6 and TRBJ1-2, with 8 bases identical to TRBD1. With 3 bases clipped from V and 8 bases from J, the junction kept 6 bases outside the gene matches. This CDR3 is built from 13 residues. CDR1 is SGHDT and CDR2 is YYEEEE in the germline V gene. CDR3 region: CASSSTGGRGYTF. The CDR3 coding sequence is TGTGCCAGCAGCTCTACAGGGGGTCGAGGCTACACCTTC.

The table lists this clone with a count of one. This chain joins TRBV10-3 and TRBJ2-5; 15 bases are shared with TRBD2. Germline CDR1 ENHRY, CDR2 SYGVKD. This CDR3 comprises 16 residues. Trimming at V came to 3 bases and at J to 2 bases, leaving 1 base not matched to a gene. The CDR3 region has the DNA TGTGCCATCAGTGAAGGACTAGCGGGGGGGCAAGAGACCCAGTACTTC. The encoded protein is CAISEGLAGGQETQYF.